Below are 30 T cell receptor beta chains sequenced from a single sample in a study of T cell changes during pregnancy in multiple sclerosis. The method was immunoSEQ multiplex PCR; TCRdb's version includes in-frame clones alone and lacks a portion of them. The sample lists 50,000 to 60,000 clones, 85% to 95% occurring once. Sequencing used peripheral blood, obtained after pregnancy. The receptors were gathered from a female donor in good health, enrolled as a control in a pregnancy study.

V usage is TRBV29-1 and J usage is TRBJ1-1; 7 bases align to TRBD1. From germline, CDR1 is SQVTM and CDR2 ANQGSEA. V shed 4 bases and J 0 bases; nucleotides not matched to a gene: 14. This CDR3 spans 17 amino acids. The CDR3 nucleotides are TGCAGCGTTGGACCTAGGACAGGTTTTCCGATGAACACTGAAGCTTTCTTT. Its protein is CSVGPRTGFPMNTEAFF.

This chain joins TRBV6-5 and TRBJ1-2, with 7 bases matching TRBD1. J gave up 2 bases and V 1 base, and 1 base lay outside the gene matches. This CDR3 is built from 14 residues. Germline V gene lookup returns CDR1 MNHEY and CDR2 SVGAGI. The CDR3 nucleotides are TGTGCCAGCAGTTACTGGGGACAGAACTATGGCTACACCTTC. It specifies CASSYWGQNYGYTF.

The genes are TRBV19 and TRBJ1-5; no definite D call. CDR3 size: 12 residues. Germline V gives CDR1 LNHDA, CDR2 SQIVND (reference sequence). Trimming pared 6 bases from V and 4 bases from J, leaving 7 bases between. The CDR3 DNA is TGTGCCAGTAGACAGAGTAATCAGCCCCAGCATTTT. Protein product: CASRQSNQPQHF.

The chain recombines TRBV7-2 with TRBJ1-1; tentative D call: TRBD1 (6 bases). CDR1 is SGHTA and CDR2 is FQGNSA in the germline V gene. This CDR3 region has 15 residues. V was cut by 1 base and J by 3 bases, with 12 bases left in between. The DNA of the CDR3 is TGTGCCAGCAGCTTAGGATGGGGGCCGGACACTGAAGCTTTCTTT. Amino acids: CASSLGWGPDTEAFF.

The chain recombines TRBV5-4 with TRBJ2-7; 7 nucleotides align to TRBD1. Germline-derived CDR1 and CDR2 are SGHNT and YYREEE (reference sequence). The CDR3 is 13 amino acids. The V segment lost 1 base and the J segment 5 bases; nucleotides outside the gene matches: 3. The CDR3 loop is CASSLTGVDEQYF. DNA of the CDR3: TGTGCCAGCAGCTTGACAGGGGTGGACGAGCAGTACTTC. Full variable domain (remainder filled in from reference TRBV5-4 and TRBJ2-7): ETGVTQSPTHLIKTRGQQVTLRCSSQSGHNTVSWYQQALGQGPQFIFQYYREEENGRGNFPPRFSGLQFPNYSSELNVNALELDDSALYLCASSLTGVDEQYFGPGTRLTVT.

In this sample, this clone turned up once. CDR3 protein: CAISVDRAHEQYF. The CDR3, as DNA: TGTGCCATCAGTGTCGACAGGGCCCACGAGCAGTACTTC. The V and J genes are TRBV10-3 and TRBJ2-7, with TRBD1 matching over 7 bases. Germline V gene data show CDR1 as ENHRY and CDR2 as SYGVKD. Losses at the gene ends were 4 bases for V and 5 bases for J; bases not matched to a gene: 5. The CDR3 is 13 residues long.

The rearrangement uses TRBV7-9 and TRBJ2-7, with 9 bases lining up with TRBD1. Germline CDR1 reads SEHNR; CDR2 reads FQNEAQ (reference sequence). The CDR3 sequence is 15 residues long. J lost 5 bases, V lost 5 bases, and 10 bases had no gene match. CDR3 residues: CASSPTGTGNHEQYF. The CDR3 DNA sequence: TGTGCCAGCAGCCCGACCGGGACAGGGAACCACGAGCAGTACTTC.

The chain recombines TRBV27 with TRBJ2-7; TRBD1 is a possible D gene (6 bases). In germline, CDR1 is MNHEY, CDR2 SMNVEV (reference sequence). Trimming cost V 5 bases and J 2 bases, with 16 bases left between them. The CDR3 loop spans 15 amino acids. The CDR3 DNA reads as TGTGCCAGCAGTGCTACCGGGACACTGACCTACGAGCAGTACTTC. This translates into CASSATGTLTYEQYF.

The V gene is TRBV7-2, the J gene TRBJ2-5; no reliable D call. This CDR3 has 12 residues. In germline, CDR1 is SGHTA, CDR2 FQGNSA. Trimming removed 1 base from V and 5 bases from J, with 5 bases in between. The DNA for the CDR3 is TGTGCCAGCAGCTTAGTGGCCGAGACCCAGTACTTC. Amino acid sequence: CASSLVAETQYF.

This rearrangement joins TRBV4-2 to TRBJ2-3, with 9 bases matching TRBD1. V lost 4 bases and J lost 3; bases outside the gene matches: 8. Germline assignment: CDR1 LGHNA and CDR2 YNFKEQ. The CDR3 runs to 16 residues. Here the CDR3 reads CASSPRDRVDTDTQYF. In DNA, the CDR3 is TGTGCCAGCAGCCCAAGGGACAGGGTGGATACAGATACGCAGTATTTT.

The V gene is TRBV19, the J gene TRBJ2-1, with 9 bases identical to TRBD2. Losses at the gene ends were 5 bases for V and 7 bases for J; bases not matched to a gene: 9. Germline CDR1 reads LNHDA; CDR2 reads SQIVND (reference sequence). CDR3 size: 15 residues. The CDR3 bases are TGTGCCAGTAGTTATAGCGGGGGCTTTCTTAATGAGCAGTTCTTC. Amino acids: CASSYSGGFLNEQFF.

This chain links TRBV6-4 with TRBJ1-5; 8 bases line up with TRBD1. Germline V gives CDR1 MRHNA, CDR2 SNTAGT. The CDR3 has 16 residues. The V and J ends lost 5 bases and 6 bases, in that order; junction bases with no gene match: 12. CDR3 sequence (DNA): TGTGCCAGCAGTCCGCCCGCGGACAGGGATCTTCAGCCCCAGCATTTT. Translating gives CASSPPADRDLQPQHF.

This clone was counted once. This chain joins TRBV6-4 and TRBJ1-2; D gene ambiguous. V dropped 5 bases and J dropped 0 bases, with 10 bases sitting between them. The germline V gene has CDR1 MRHNA and CDR2 SNTAGT. The CDR3 runs to 14 residues. The CDR3 loop reads CASSRGQANYGYTF. Written as DNA, the CDR3 is TGTGCCAGCAGTCGAGGGCAGGCTAACTATGGCTACACCTTC.

This rearrangement joins TRBV6-4 to TRBJ2-1; possible D gene TRBD1, 5 bases. Trimming removed 1 base from V and 8 bases from J, with 15 bases in between. CDR3 length: 15 residues. Germline V gene lookup returns CDR1 MRHNA and CDR2 SNTAGT. The DNA for the CDR3 is TGTGCCAGCAGTGACTACGACAGTCCACTCTATGAGCAGTTCTTC. Protein sequence: CASSDYDSPLYEQFF.

J is TRBJ1-1 and V is TRBV27, with no clear D. V was cut by 0 bases and J by 1 base, with 6 bases left in between. The germline gives CDR1 MNHEY, CDR2 SMNVEV (reference sequence). This CDR3 is 14 amino acids long. Written as DNA, the CDR3 is TGTGCCAGCAGTTTATCAGCTTCGAACACTGAAGCTTTCTTT. It yields the protein CASSLSASNTEAFF.

The V call is TRBV7-9, the J call TRBJ2-7, with 8 bases matching TRBD2. CDR3 length equals 19 residues. From germline, CDR1 is SEHNR and CDR2 FQNEAQ (reference sequence). V was clipped by 1 base and J by 1 base; unmatched bases: 15. The CDR3: CASSLGSSGYSGRSYEQYF. CDR3 coding DNA: TGTGCCAGCAGCTTAGGGTCTAGCGGGTACAGTGGTAGATCCTACGAGCAGTACTTC.

The CDR3 DNA sequence: TGTGCCAGCAGCGACACAAACGGCAGGCTAAGCTCCTACGAGCAGTACTTC. Translated: CASSDTNGRLSSYEQYF. The chain is built from TRBV5-4 and TRBJ2-7; no clear D gene. The CDR3 contains 17 residues. The V and J ends lost 4 bases and 0 bases respectively, with 20 bases between them. Germline V gene data show CDR1 as SGHNT and CDR2 as YYREEE (reference sequence).

The rearrangement joins TRBV18 to TRBJ1-2; 9 nucleotides align to TRBD1. J lost 4 bases, V lost 2 bases, and 5 bases had no gene match. CDR1 KGHSH and CDR2 LQKENI come from the germline V gene. The CDR3 extends over 15 amino acids. In DNA, the CDR3 is TGTGCCAGCTCACCATCGACAGGGGGAGTCTATGGCTACACCTTC. It translates to CASSPSTGGVYGYTF.

This chain links TRBV27 with TRBJ2-5; possible D gene TRBD2, 6 bases. V was trimmed by 5 bases and J by 10 bases, leaving 23 bases between them. This CDR3 has 15 residues. From germline, CDR1 is MNHEY and CDR2 SMNVEV (reference sequence). The CDR3 nucleotides are TGTGCCAGCAGTCCCCGCCTAGGTCCGGGCGGGGTCCAGTACTTC. Translating gives CASSPRLGPGGVQYF.

The chain recombines TRBV6-5 with TRBJ2-7, with D possibly being TRBD1 (6 bases). Germline-derived CDR1 and CDR2 are MNHEY and SVGAGI. Trimming cost V 6 bases and J 2 bases, with 11 bases left between them. CDR3 length equals 13 residues. CDR3 residues: CASSQDSPYEQYF. CDR3 in DNA: TGTGCCAGCAGCCAGGACAGCCCCTACGAGCAGTACTTC.

The rearrangement links TRBV7-6 to TRBJ2-3; D gene uncertain. CDR1 and CDR2 from the germline V gene are SGHVS and FNYEAQ. This CDR3 is built from 14 residues. Trimming cost V 2 bases and J 4 bases, with 10 bases left between them. The CDR3 coding sequence is TGTGCCAGCAGCTTACTTACTGGGCCAGATACGCAGTATTTT. Its translation is CASSLLTGPDTQYF.

The chain joins TRBV19 to TRBJ2-7, with unresolved D. Germline loops: CDR1 LNHDA, CDR2 SQIVND (reference sequence). This CDR3 has 13 residues. V lost 5 bases to trimming and J lost 7 bases, with 15 bases between them. As DNA, the CDR3 is TGTGCCAGTAGTGTCGCTCCAGGTTCGGAGCAGTACTTC. Amino acid sequence: CASSVAPGSEQYF.

Ten or more counts support this clone. This chain connects TRBV2 to TRBJ1-5, with D perhaps matching TRBD1 (5 bases). This CDR3 comprises 14 residues. Trimming stripped 1 base from V and 2 bases from J, with 6 bases between. Germline V gives CDR1 SNHLY, CDR2 FYNNEI. The CDR3, as DNA: TGTGCCAGCAGTGAAGGCAGGGGCAATCAGCCCCAGCATTTT. Its protein is CASSEGRGNQPQHF. The full variable domain, in which reference TRBV2 and TRBJ1-5 provide the parts outside the CDR3, is EPEVTQTPSHQVTQMGQEVILRCVPISNHLYFYWYRQILGQKVEFLVSFYNNEISEKSEIFDDQFSVERPDGSNFTLKIRSTKLEDSAMYFCASSEGRGNQPQHFGDGTRLSIL.

The chain employs TRBV27 and TRBJ1-2, with a weak D call TRBD1 (5 bases). Trimming took 5 bases from V and 0 from J, leaving 13 bases between them. CDR1 is MNHEY and CDR2 is SMNVEV in the germline V gene (reference sequence). This CDR3 region has 15 residues. The CDR3 DNA follows: TGTGCCAGCAGTCCCCCCCAGGGAACTAACTATGGCTACACCTTC. Translation gives CASSPPQGTNYGYTF.

The chain links TRBV19 to TRBJ2-1, with TRBD2 matching over 12 bases. The germline V gene encodes CDR1 LNHDA and CDR2 SQIVND (reference sequence). The CDR3 runs 15 residues. V lost 6 bases and J lost 0; bases outside the gene matches: 0. The CDR3 here is CASRTSGSSYNEQFF. In DNA form, the CDR3 reads TGTGCCAGTAGGACTAGCGGGAGCTCCTACAATGAGCAGTTCTTC.

This clone showed up just once. V is TRBV18 and J is TRBJ2-6; 8 nucleotides line up with TRBD1. The CDR3 loop spans 18 amino acids. V was pared by 2 bases and J by 1 base, with 7 bases of the junction left unmatched. Germline V gives CDR1 KGHSH, CDR2 LQKENI. CDR3: CASSPKGQALSGANVLTF. The DNA of the CDR3 is TGTGCCAGCTCACCAAAGGGACAGGCCCTATCTGGGGCCAACGTCCTGACTTTC.

The chain uses TRBV11-1 and TRBJ2-1, with 10 bases that match TRBD2. Germline V gene data show CDR1 as SGHAT and CDR2 as FQDESV (reference sequence). The CDR3 extends over 15 amino acids. V lost 6 bases and J lost 3; bases outside the gene matches: 5. The CDR3 spells CASSSSGSSYNEQFF. The CDR3 region has the DNA TGTGCCAGCAGTTCTAGCGGGAGCAGCTACAATGAGCAGTTCTTC.

V usage is TRBV4-2 and J usage is TRBJ2-5, with 11 bases fitting TRBD2. V lost 5 bases, J lost 1 base, and 6 bases stayed unmatched. Germline V gene lookup returns CDR1 LGHNA and CDR2 YNFKEQ. The CDR3 extends over 16 amino acids. The CDR3 nucleotides read TGTGCCAGCAGCTTGTTAGCGGGGGGGTCCCAAGAGACCCAGTACTTC. Its translation is CASSLLAGGSQETQYF.

This clone was counted only a few times. The chain combines TRBV7-3 with TRBJ1-1; no reliable D call. The CDR3 loop spans 14 amino acids. The germline V gene encodes CDR1 SGHTA and CDR2 FQGTGA. Trimming took 2 bases from V and 0 from J, leaving 7 bases between them. CDR3 region: CASSLSGMNTEAFF. CDR3 DNA: TGTGCCAGCAGCTTATCAGGAATGAACACTGAAGCTTTCTTT.

The V gene is TRBV2, the J gene TRBJ2-1, with D possibly TRBD2 on 6 matching bases. Germline values: CDR1 SNHLY, CDR2 FYNNEI. CDR3 length equals 11 residues. V dropped 8 bases and J dropped 8 bases, with 10 bases sitting between them. CDR3 residues: CASSPSDEQFF. The CDR3, as DNA: TGTGCCAGCTCCCCTAGCGATGAGCAGTTCTTC.